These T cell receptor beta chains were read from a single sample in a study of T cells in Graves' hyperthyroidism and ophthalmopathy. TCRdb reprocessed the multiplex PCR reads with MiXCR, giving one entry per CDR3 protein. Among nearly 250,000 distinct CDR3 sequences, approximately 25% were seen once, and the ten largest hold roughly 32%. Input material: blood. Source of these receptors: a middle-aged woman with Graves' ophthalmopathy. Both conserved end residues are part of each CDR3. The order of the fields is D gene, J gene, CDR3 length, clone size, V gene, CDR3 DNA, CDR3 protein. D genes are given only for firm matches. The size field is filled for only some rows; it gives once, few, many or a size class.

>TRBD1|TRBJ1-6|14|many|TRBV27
TGTGCCAGCAGTTTTCGGGACAGGGTCTCACCCCTCCACTTT
CASSFRDRVSPLHF
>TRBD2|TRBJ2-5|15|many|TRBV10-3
TGTGCCATCAGGGATTCTATTAGCGGGTCAGAGACCCAGTACTTC
CAIRDSISGSETQYF
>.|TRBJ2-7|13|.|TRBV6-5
TGTGCCAGCAGTTGGGCCGGGAGTTACGAGCAGTACTTC
CASSWAGSYEQYF
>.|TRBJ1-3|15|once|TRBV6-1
TGTGCCAGCAAATTCAGGGGTTCCTCTGGAAACACCATATATTTT
CASKFRGSSGNTIYF
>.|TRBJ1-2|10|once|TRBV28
TGTGCCAGCAGGAGGAGAGGCTACACCTTC
CASRRRGYTF
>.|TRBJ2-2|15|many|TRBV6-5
TGTGCCAGCAGTTACGGGACTCCACGCGCCGGGGAGCTGTTTTTT
CASSYGTPRAGELFF
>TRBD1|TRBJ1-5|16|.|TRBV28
TGTGCCAGCAGTTGGGGGACAGGGGGCGCGAAACAGCCCCAGCATTTT
CASSWGTGGAKQPQHF
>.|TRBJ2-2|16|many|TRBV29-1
TGCAGCGACAGGGGTCTAGCGCCCGCGAACACCGGGGAGCTGTTTTTT
CSDRGLAPANTGELFF
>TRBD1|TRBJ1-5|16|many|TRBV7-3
TGTGCCAGCAGCGCGGGGACAGGGGACGCCAATCAGCCCCAGCATTTT
CASSAGTGDANQPQHF
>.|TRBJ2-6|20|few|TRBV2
TGTGCCAGCAGTGAAGCGTTTATATCCGGGCAGGCTCTCGGTACCAACGTCCTGACTTTC
CASSEAFISGQALGTNVLTF
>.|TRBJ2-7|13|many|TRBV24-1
TGTGCCACCAGTGATAGGCTTTTGGGAGAGCAGTACTTC
CATSDRLLGEQYF
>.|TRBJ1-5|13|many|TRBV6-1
TGTGCCAGCAGCAAAACGACAGATCAGCCCCAGCATTTT
CASSKTTDQPQHF